One and the same sample provided the 14 T cell receptor beta chains below, sequenced in a study of blood T cell repertoires in COVID-19. TCRdb keeps only in-frame clones here, not all; method: immunoSEQ multiplex PCR. Among around 100,000 clones listed, roughly 84% were seen once. Sequencing was performed on peripheral blood. Receptors were obtained from a human donor in a cohort sampled during active COVID-19.

The rearrangement links TRBV2 to TRBJ1-6; the D is unclear. The length of the CDR3 is 14 residues. Germline values: CDR1 SNHLY, CDR2 FYNNEI. Trimming took off 11 bases at V and 10 bases at J, with 21 bases between the two ends. The CDR3 loop is CAGLRGDFNSPLHF. CDR3 nucleotide sequence: TGTGCCGGCTTACGGGGAGACTTTAACTCACCCCTCCACTTT.

The rearrangement links TRBV2 to TRBJ2-1; TRBD2 matches at 11 bases. The V gene end was trimmed by 1 base and the J gene end by 4 bases; junction bases not matched to a gene: 6. The CDR3 runs 17 residues. Germline V gene data show CDR1 as SNHLY and CDR2 as FYNNEI. This CDR3 reads CASSEDPGLAVYNEQFF. The CDR3, as DNA: TGTGCCAGCAGTGAAGACCCGGGACTAGCGGTATACAATGAGCAGTTCTTC.

V gene TRBV5-4 combines with J gene TRBJ1-2; 9 bases match TRBD1. CDR1 is SGHNT and CDR2 is YYREEE in the germline V gene (reference sequence). The V gene end was trimmed by 3 bases and the J gene end by 7 bases; junction bases not matched to a gene: 13. This CDR3 has 16 residues. The CDR3 nucleotides are TGTGCCAGCAGCTCCCGAGGGACAGGGATCCTCCTTGGCTACACCTTC. Residues: CASSSRGTGILLGYTF.

The rearrangement uses TRBV19 and TRBJ1-2; D not certain. Germline V gene sequence: CDR1 LNHDA, CDR2 SQIVND (reference sequence). There are 14 residues in the CDR3. The V end was cut by 7 bases, the J end by 3 bases, with 15 bases between. The chain's CDR3 is CASTIWGEDYGYTF. DNA for the CDR3: TGTGCCAGTACCATTTGGGGAGAAGACTATGGCTACACCTTC.

J is TRBJ2-1 and V is TRBV3-1 (or the pseudogene TRBV3-2); 11 positions match TRBD2. Germline V gene lookup returns CDR1 LGHDT and CDR2 YNNKEL (reference sequence). The CDR3 runs 15 residues. The ends lost 4 bases at V and 5 bases at J; junction bases unmatched: 4. The CDR3 loop is CASSPLAGEHNEQFF. CDR3 nucleotide sequence: TGTGCCAGCAGCCCACTAGCGGGAGAACACAATGAGCAGTTCTTC.

This clone was seen once. The chain combines TRBV4-3 with TRBJ1-6; D remains unclear. Germline CDR1 is LGHNA and CDR2 is YSLEER. This CDR3 is built from 14 residues. Trimming stripped 0 bases from V and 10 bases from J, with 10 bases between. DNA for the CDR3: TGCGCCAGCAGCCAAGATAGGAGGGTGTCACCCCTCCACTTT. Protein: CASSQDRRVSPLHF.

This sequence joins TRBV4-3 and TRBJ1-5; D gene uncertain. Germline lookup yields CDR1 LGHNA and CDR2 YSLEER. V was shortened by 5 bases and J by 0 bases, with 11 bases between the two germline ends. The CDR3 loop spans 15 amino acids. For the CDR3, the DNA is TGCGCCAGCAGCAAGGTCCAGGATAGCAATCAGCCCCAGCATTTT. Its translation: CASSKVQDSNQPQHF.

The DNA of the CDR3 is TGTGCCAGCAGCTTAGTAGTTGGGAGCTCCTATAATTCACCCCTCCACTTT. Translating it yields CASSLVVGSSYNSPLHF. The chain couples TRBV11-2 to TRBJ1-6, with unresolved D. This CDR3 is built from 17 residues. CDR1 is SGHAT and CDR2 is FQNNGV in the germline V gene. V was clipped by 1 base and J by 0 bases, with 10 bases between them.

The rearrangement joins TRBV19 to TRBJ2-3, with a weak D call TRBD1 (5 bases). There are 15 residues in the CDR3. V lost 7 bases and J lost 1, with 15 bases in between. Germline lookup yields CDR1 LNHDA and CDR2 SQIVND (reference sequence). CDR3 region: CASTGRQGGTDTQYF. The CDR3 bases are TGTGCCAGTACCGGGCGTCAAGGGGGCACAGATACGCAGTATTTT.

The chain is built from TRBV3-1 (or the pseudogene TRBV3-2) and TRBJ2-1; 10 nucleotides match TRBD2. From germline, CDR1 is LGHDT and CDR2 YNNKEL (reference sequence). CDR3 length: 15 amino acids. The J segment lost 0 bases and the V segment lost 8 bases, leaving 4 bases of the junction unmatched. CDR3 in DNA: TGTGCCAGCCAACTAGCGGGGAGCTCCTACAATGAGCAGTTCTTC. It is translated as CASQLAGSSYNEQFF.

The chain carries TRBV30 and TRBJ1-2, with D unresolved. V lost 0 bases to trimming and J lost 0 bases, with 11 bases between them. CDR3 length: 15 amino acids. Germline V gives CDR1 GTSNPN, CDR2 SVGIG (reference sequence). CDR3 nucleotide sequence: TGTGCCTGGAGTGTACGACGGGAAACTAACTATGGCTACACCTTC. Protein: CAWSVRRETNYGYTF. The full variable domain, with the rest looked up from reference TRBV30 and TRBJ1-2, is SQTIHQWPATLVQPVGSPLSLECTVEGTSNPNLYWYRQAAGRGLQLLFYSVGIGQISSEVPQNLSASRPQDRQFILSSKKLLLSDSGFYLCAWSVRRETNYGYTFGSGTRLTVV.

In this sample, this clone turned up a few times. The chain is built from TRBV5-1 and TRBJ1-4; possibly TRBD1 for D (6 bases). CDR3 length: 16 amino acids. Trimming shortened V by 4 bases and J by 8 bases, and 21 bases separated the two germline ends. Germline V CDR1 and CDR2: SGHRS, YFSETQ. Written as DNA, the CDR3 is TGCGCCAGCAGCGCCGCTCAGGGTCAGGGGCGGGAAAAACTGTTTTTT. Encoded protein: CASSAAQGQGREKLFF.

DNA for the CDR3: TGTGCTAGTGGCCGAGGGACTAGCGGGATCTACGAGCAGTACTTC. Translating it yields CASGRGTSGIYEQYF. The V call is TRBV12-5, the J call TRBJ2-7; 13 positions match TRBD2. The CDR3 has 15 amino acids. Trimming took 6 bases from V and 3 from J; bases not matched to a gene: 5. Germline-derived CDR1 and CDR2 are LGHNT and FRNRAP.

A word on this clone: Distinct nucleotide sequences in the sample also encode this CDR3. The chain couples TRBV9 to TRBJ2-2, with D possibly matching TRBD1 (5 bases). CDR1 is SGDLS and CDR2 is YYNGEE in the germline V gene. The CDR3 is 14 amino acids. V was pared by 5 bases and J by 2 bases, with 10 bases between. The CDR3 nucleotides read TGTGCCAGCAGAGGACAAACAAACACCGGGGAGCTGTTTTTT. Translating gives CASRGQTNTGELFF.